Detailed here is one T cell receptor (beta chain). TCR beta chains were sequenced at survey level with immunoSEQ. This table comes from immunoSEQ multiplex PCR, and its TCRdb copy is limited to in-frame clones, with some not included. This table has 45,000 to 60,000 clones, 93% appearing once. CDR3 length equals 16 residues. Germline lookup yields CDR1 MNHEY and CDR2 SVGEGT. V lost 2 bases and J 7 bases, leaving 20 bases between the germline ends. The origin of this receptor is a man aged 40-55 years with rheumatoid arthritis. V is TRBV6-2 or TRBV6-3 and J is TRBJ1-2; D remains ambiguous. Sequenced material: PBMCs. This CDR3 reads CASSYDLAGLLSGYTF. In nucleotides, the CDR3 is TGTGCCAGCAGTTACGATCTCGCGGGCTTACTATCTGGCTACACCTTC.